The clone carrying this T cell receptor (beta chain) was seen once. Its antigen is not known. This entry is derived from a study of T cell repertoires in ileal Crohn's disease. Study summary: About half received postoperative treatment, 10 to 11 with thiopurines and some 19 anti-TNF.

Germline CDR1 SGHRS, CDR2 YFSETQ. This CDR3 region has 14 residues. Trimming pared 7 bases from V and 1 base from J, leaving 14 bases between. TCRB immunosequencing input was around 540 nanograms of biopsy DNA per sample. Profiled with immunoSEQ multiplex PCR; TCRdb holds only in-frame clones, not every one. Of about 4,900 clones listed, around 87% were seen once; the top ten hold over 5%. Whole-study results and caveats: Mucosal expansions were suggested to be mainly CD8 T cells.

The genes are TRBV5-1 and TRBJ1-1, with D possibly matching TRBD1 (5 bases). The sequenced sample consisted of ileal tissue. The sequence came from an adult with Crohn's disease. CDR3 DNA sequence: TGCGCCAGCGTTCAGGGAGGGGAGAACACTGAAGCTTTCTTT. Translation: CASVQGGENTEAFF. Full variable domain (outside the CDR3, taken from reference TRBV5-1 and TRBJ1-1): KAGVTQTPRYLIKTRGQQVTLSCSPISGHRSVSWYQQTPGQGLQFLFEYFSETQRNKGNFPGRFSGRQFSNSRSEMNVSTLELGDSALYLCASVQGGENTEAFFGQGTRLTVV.